This T cell receptor beta chain was identified in a study of T cells after yellow fever vaccination. Study details: Fractions with few cells were prepared using SMART-Seq v4 Ultra Low Input.

Template switching by 5'RACE produced TCR cDNA, adding a universal primer site and UMIs. TCRdb recomputed calls from the 5' RACE reads with MiXCR, one row per CDR3 protein. The sample includes some 320,000 distinct CDR3 sequences, over 3.5% of them seen just once. This clonotype was recorded at least ten times. Its matching antigen is unknown. The V gene's germline CDR1 is MNHEY and CDR2 SVGAGI. The CDR3 sequence is 13 residues long. The V end lost 4 bases, the J end lost 2 bases, and 6 bases lay between the germline ends. Findings and caveats of the study: Most primary-vaccination clones reappeared after the booster (less than 98% CD4, approximately 88% CD8).

The chain employs TRBV6-5 and TRBJ1-3; perhaps TRBD1 as D (6 bases). Sequencing was performed on PBMCs, taken 15 days after the yellow fever booster vaccination. This receptor was obtained from a man between 18 and 29 years old who received the YFV17D yellow fever vaccine. CDR3 protein: CASSWDTGNTIYF. The CDR3 DNA follows: TGTGCCAGCAGTTGGGACACTGGAAACACCATATATTTT.